This section outlines one TCR beta chain sequence together with its context. Its antigen is still unknown. This entry is derived from a study of cytomegalovirus exposure and HLA in healthy donors. Overall study findings and caveats: The tendency of first-cohort TCR clusters to co-occur in the 120 or so validation repertoires was the finding of a later analysis. Altogether, 170 or so TCR beta chains were recorded as cytomegalovirus-associated.

This table comes from immunoSEQ multiplex PCR, and its TCRdb copy is limited to in-frame clones, with some not included. The sample lists some 86,000 clones, 80% to 95% occurring once. The sequence came from a woman aged 25 to 45 in good health and CMV-seronegative. The sequenced sample was PBMCs.

CDR3 amino acids: CASSRQGAGTGNTIYF. DNA of the CDR3: TGTGCCAGCAGCAGACAGGGGGCCGGGACTGGAAACACCATATATTTT. This chain uses TRBV2 with TRBJ1-3; 10 positions agree with TRBD1. Germline CDR1 reads SNHLY; CDR2 reads FYNNEI. The V segment lost 6 bases and the J segment 2 bases; nucleotides outside the gene matches: 7. The CDR3 totals 16 residues.